This passage covers 9 T cell receptor beta chains from one sample sequenced in a study of cytomegalovirus exposure and HLA in healthy donors. PCR was performed using 60 Vbeta and 13 Jbeta primers. The repertoire was sequenced with immunoSEQ multiplex PCR; TCRdb's copy has only in-frame clones and lacks some. The repertoire holds under 200,000 clones, with around 77% as singletons. Material for sequencing was PBMCs. These receptors all stem from a man in his fifties or sixties in good health and CMV-seronegative.

In its sample, this clone was seen once. The genes are TRBV7-9 and TRBJ2-3; 11 bases map to TRBD2. The CDR3 consists of 15 residues. V gave up 7 bases and J gave up 4 bases; unmatched junction bases: 7. Germline loops: CDR1 SEHNR, CDR2 FQNEAQ (reference sequence). The CDR3 DNA sequence: TGTGCCAGCACCCCGGGACTAGCGGATGCAGATACGCAGTATTTT. Its translation: CASTPGLADADTQYF.

The DNA of the CDR3 is TGTGCCAGCAGCTTGGGGACAGGCGCGGGAAACACCATATATTTT. Protein: CASSLGTGAGNTIYF. This chain links TRBV6-5 with TRBJ1-3; 8 bases fit TRBD1. From germline, CDR1 is MNHEY and CDR2 SVGAGI. With 6 bases clipped from V and 4 bases from J, the junction kept 8 bases outside the gene matches. CDR3 length: 15 residues.

The V gene is TRBV5-6, the J gene TRBJ1-2; 10 bases agree with TRBD1. Germline-derived CDR1 and CDR2 are SGHDT and YYEEEE. This CDR3 has 17 residues. The trim removed 2 bases at V and 8 bases at J, leaving 15 bases unmatched. The CDR3 region has the DNA TGTGCCAGCAGCTTTGGGGGACAGGGGTCCCTCCTGTGGGGCTACACCTTC. It codes for CASSFGGQGSLLWGYTF.

The chain combines TRBV5-1 with TRBJ2-7, with 8 bases matching TRBD2. The CDR3 consists of 13 residues. The J segment lost 7 bases and the V segment lost 7 bases, leaving 10 bases of the junction unmatched. Per the germline V gene, CDR1 is SGHRS and CDR2 is YFSETQ. The CDR3 spells CASGGTRKDEQYF. CDR3 nucleotide sequence: TGCGCCAGCGGCGGGACTAGGAAAGATGAGCAGTACTTC. Looking up the rest from reference TRBV5-1 and TRBJ2-7 gives the full variable domain: KAGVTQTPRYLIKTRGQQVTLSCSPISGHRSVSWYQQTPGQGLQFLFEYFSETQRNKGNFPGRFSGRQFSNSRSEMNVSTLELGDSALYLCASGGTRKDEQYFGPGTRLTVT.

The chain links TRBV4-2 to TRBJ1-3; D is perhaps TRBD1 (5 bases). V was pared by 0 bases and J by 0 bases, with 9 bases between. In germline, CDR1 is LGHNA, CDR2 YNFKEQ. CDR3 size: 16 residues. The CDR3 region is CASSQDLGGSGNTIYF. CDR3 nucleotides: TGTGCCAGCAGCCAAGACCTCGGGGGCTCTGGAAACACCATATATTTT.

The chain has TRBV2 and TRBJ2-3, with TRBD2 matching 16 bases. V was pared by 10 bases and J by 1 base, with 5 bases of the junction left unmatched. From germline, CDR1 is SNHLY and CDR2 FYNNEI. This CDR3 has 16 residues. In DNA form, the CDR3 reads TGTGCCACCGGGACTAGCGGGAGGGCCGGCACAGATACGCAGTATTTT. Translated, it gives CATGTSGRAGTDTQYF. The whole variable domain, remainder taken from reference TRBV2 and TRBJ2-3, is EPEVTQTPSHQVTQMGQEVILRCVPISNHLYFYWYRQILGQKVEFLVSFYNNEISEKSEIFDDQFSVERPDGSNFTLKIRSTKLEDSAMYFCATGTSGRAGTDTQYFGPGTRLTVL.

This rearrangement joins TRBV6-5 to TRBJ2-5; TRBD2 agrees at 9 bases. From germline, CDR1 is MNHEY and CDR2 SVGAGI. The CDR3 length is 15 residues. The V segment lost 6 bases and the J segment 5 bases; nucleotides outside the gene matches: 10. The CDR3 loop reads CASRRGGGRRETQYF. In DNA, the CDR3 is TGTGCCAGCAGGCGGGGGGGCGGACGTCGGGAGACCCAGTACTTC.

CDR3 sequence: CASSSTGKPDTQYF. The CDR3 region has the DNA TGTGCCAGCAGCTCCACAGGGAAACCAGATACGCAGTATTTT. The chain joins TRBV7-9 to TRBJ2-3; possible D gene TRBD1, 6 bases. This CDR3 is built from 14 residues. With 4 bases removed from V and 4 bases from J, the gap between germline ends came to 12 bases. CDR1 is SEHNR and CDR2 is FQNEAQ in the germline V gene (reference sequence).

J is TRBJ2-3 and V is TRBV27; 8 positions match TRBD2. The germline V gene encodes CDR1 MNHEY and CDR2 SMNVEV (reference sequence). This CDR3 is built from 16 residues. With 3 bases clipped from V and 3 bases from J, the junction kept 8 bases outside the gene matches. CDR3 nucleotides: TGTGCCAGCAGTTTCAATGCGGGGGGCCTAACAGATACGCAGTATTTT. It codes for CASSFNAGGLTDTQYF.